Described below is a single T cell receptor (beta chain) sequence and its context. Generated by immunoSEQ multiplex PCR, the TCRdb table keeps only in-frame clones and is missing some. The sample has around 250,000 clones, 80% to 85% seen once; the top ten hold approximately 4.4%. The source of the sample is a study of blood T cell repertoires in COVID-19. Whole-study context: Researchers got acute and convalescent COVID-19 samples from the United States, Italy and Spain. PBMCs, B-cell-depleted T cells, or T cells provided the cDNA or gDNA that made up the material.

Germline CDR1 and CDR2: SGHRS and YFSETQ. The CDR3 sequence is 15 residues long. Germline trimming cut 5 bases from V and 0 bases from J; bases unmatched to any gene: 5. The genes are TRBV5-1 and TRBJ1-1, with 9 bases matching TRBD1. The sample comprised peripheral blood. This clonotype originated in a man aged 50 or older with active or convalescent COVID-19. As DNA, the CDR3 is TGCGCCAGCAGTAGGACAGGGGATTTGAACACTGAAGCTTTCTTT. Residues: CASSRTGDLNTEAFF.